This TCR beta chain was captured by sequencing in a study of blood T cell repertoires in COVID-19. The authors' processing: Estimates of nucleated cell counts were drawn from the amplification of reference gene primers. Produced via immunoSEQ multiplex PCR; TCRdb's table is partial and in-frame only. V and J calls and clone size are copied from that table; D and trimming were computed from the DNA. The repertoire has over 200,000 clones, 89% of them found once; the top ten carry about 5%. The sample taken for sequencing was peripheral blood. This clonotype was obtained from a woman in her 40s with acute or convalescent COVID-19.

CDR3 sequence (DNA): TGTGCCAGCAGCCAAATGGGTCAGGCAGGGAATGGTTCACCCCTCCACTTT. Translating gives CASSQMGQAGNGSPLHF. V gene TRBV3-1 (or the pseudogene TRBV3-2) combines with J gene TRBJ1-6, with D possibly matching TRBD1 (5 bases). The CDR3 extends over 17 amino acids. V was trimmed by 2 bases and J by 9 bases, leaving 20 bases between them. Per the germline V gene, CDR1 is LGHDT and CDR2 is YNNKEL (reference sequence).